The rows below give T cell receptor beta chains drawn from one sample of a study of T cells in Graves' hyperthyroidism and ophthalmopathy. TCRdb re-derived calls from the multiplex PCR reads in MiXCR, one entry per CDR3 protein. Counted here are 540,000 or so distinct CDR3 sequences, approximately 14% occurring once; the ten biggest clones make up under 8%. The sequenced material came from blood. The receptors were sampled from a woman in her 30s with Graves' hyperthyroidism. The CDR3 runs from the conserved cysteine through the conserved F or W. Each record gives: D gene, clone size, V gene, J gene, CDR3 protein, CDR3 DNA. A D gene is named only where the DNA matches it firmly. Rows may omit the clone size; those that give it use once, few, many or a size class.

d_gene: NA
abundance: NA
v_gene: TRBV4-2
j_gene: TRBJ2-7
CDR3aa: CASSPFGSGGTPYEQYF
CDR3nt: NA

d_gene: NA
abundance: once
v_gene: TRBV29-1
j_gene: TRBJ1-1
CDR3aa: CSVEDLAGNAEAFF
CDR3nt: TGCAGCGTTGAAGATCTTGCGGGGAACGCTGAAGCTTTCTTT

d_gene: NA
abundance: many
v_gene: TRBV28
j_gene: TRBJ1-1
CDR3aa: CASRIDPNTEAFF
CDR3nt: TGTGCCAGCAGAATCGACCCGAACACTGAAGCTTTCTTT

d_gene: NA
abundance: few
v_gene: TRBV6-2/TRBV6-3
j_gene: TRBJ2-3
CDR3aa: CASSYSPGVRTDTQYF
CDR3nt: TGTGCCAGCAGTTACTCGCCGGGGGTTCGCACAGATACGCAGTATTTT

d_gene: TRBD2
abundance: NA
v_gene: TRBV5-8
j_gene: TRBJ2-1
CDR3aa: CASSLRAEGLGSSVSSYNEQFF
CDR3nt: TGTGCCAGCAGCTTGAGGGCCGAAGGACTAGGGTCATCAGTTAGCTCCTACAATGAGCAGTTCTTC

d_gene: TRBD2
abundance: many
v_gene: TRBV7-9
j_gene: TRBJ2-1
CDR3aa: CASSTGTSGSIDEQFF
CDR3nt: TGTGCCAGCAGCACCGGGACTAGCGGGAGTATCGATGAGCAGTTCTTC

d_gene: NA
abundance: many
v_gene: TRBV3-1
j_gene: TRBJ2-1
CDR3aa: CASSQWGNEQFF
CDR3nt: TGTGCCAGCAGCCAATGGGGCAATGAGCAGTTCTTC

d_gene: TRBD1
abundance: few
v_gene: TRBV12-5
j_gene: TRBJ2-7
CDR3aa: CASAKPGTVTYEQYF
CDR3nt: TGTGCTAGTGCCAAGCCCGGGACAGTCACCTACGAGCAGTACTTC

d_gene: TRBD1
abundance: many
v_gene: TRBV6-7
j_gene: TRBJ2-2
CDR3aa: CASSQDRGQNAGELFF
CDR3nt: TGTGCCAGCAGTCAAGACAGGGGGCAGAACGCCGGGGAGCTGTTTTTT

d_gene: TRBD1
abundance: many
v_gene: TRBV11-3
j_gene: TRBJ2-1
CDR3aa: CASSLGPGQGFNEQFF
CDR3nt: TGTGCCAGCAGCTTAGGGCCGGGACAGGGGTTCAATGAGCAGTTCTTC

d_gene: TRBD1
abundance: many
v_gene: TRBV15
j_gene: TRBJ2-7
CDR3aa: CATSRDRDRGREQYF
CDR3nt: TGTGCCACCAGCAGAGACAGGGACAGGGGACGCGAGCAGTACTTC

d_gene: NA
abundance: few
v_gene: TRBV6-2/TRBV6-3
j_gene: TRBJ2-1
CDR3aa: CASRSGTHNEQFF
CDR3nt: TGTGCCAGCAGGTCCGGGACTCACAATGAGCAGTTCTTC

d_gene: NA
abundance: NA
v_gene: TRBV5-5
j_gene: TRBJ1-5
CDR3aa: CASRQNSNQPQHF
CDR3nt: TGTGCCAGTCGACAGAATAGCAATCAGCCCCAGCATTTT

d_gene: TRBD2
abundance: NA
v_gene: TRBV28
j_gene: TRBJ2-7
CDR3aa: CASSYWTSGYYEQYF
CDR3nt: TGTGCCAGCAGCTATTGGACTAGCGGGTACTACGAGCAGTACTTC

d_gene: TRBD2
abundance: many
v_gene: TRBV12-3/TRBV12-4
j_gene: TRBJ2-1
CDR3aa: CASSRTSGAYNEQFF
CDR3nt: TGTGCCAGCAGCCGGACTAGCGGGGCTTACAATGAGCAGTTCTTC

d_gene: NA
abundance: few
v_gene: TRBV6-1
j_gene: TRBJ2-2
CDR3aa: CASSTRRGTNWGELFF
CDR3nt: TGTGCCAGCAGTACCCGTAGGGGGACTAACTGGGGGGAGCTGTTTTTT

d_gene: NA
abundance: many
v_gene: TRBV30
j_gene: TRBJ1-4
CDR3aa: CAWSVGLGEKLFF
CDR3nt: TGTGCCTGGAGTGTGGGGCTAGGGGAAAAACTGTTTTTT

d_gene: TRBD2
abundance: few
v_gene: TRBV27
j_gene: TRBJ2-5
CDR3aa: CASSSLPGLAELQYF
CDR3nt: TGTGCCAGCAGTTCCCTTCCTGGACTAGCGGAGTTACAGTACTTC

d_gene: NA
abundance: many
v_gene: TRBV20-1
j_gene: TRBJ2-3
CDR3aa: CSARPRGFSTDTQYF
CDR3nt: TGCAGTGCTAGGCCTAGGGGGTTTAGCACAGATACGCAGTATTTT

d_gene: TRBD1
abundance: many
v_gene: TRBV7-2
j_gene: TRBJ2-5
CDR3aa: CASTFSGTGQETQYF
CDR3nt: TGTGCCAGCACCTTTTCCGGGACAGGGCAAGAGACCCAGTACTTC

d_gene: NA
abundance: NA
v_gene: TRBV18
j_gene: TRBJ1-4
CDR3aa: CASSDRPATNEKLFF
CDR3nt: TGTGCCAGCTCAGACAGGCCAGCAACTAATGAAAAACTGTTTTTT

d_gene: TRBD2
abundance: NA
v_gene: TRBV7-2
j_gene: TRBJ2-7
CDR3aa: CASSPLWDYRWEQYF
CDR3nt: TGTGCCAGCAGCCCCCTTTGGGACTACCGCTGGGAGCAGTACTTC

d_gene: NA
abundance: NA
v_gene: TRBV11-3
j_gene: TRBJ2-1
CDR3aa: CASSLVGHRGDEQFF
CDR3nt: TGTGCCAGCAGCTTAGTTGGCCACCGGGGCGATGAGCAGTTCTTC

d_gene: NA
abundance: NA
v_gene: TRBV7-2
j_gene: TRBJ1-3
CDR3aa: CASSSNPRGQAGNTIYF
CDR3nt: TGTGCCAGCAGTTCCAACCCGCGGGGCCAGGCTGGAAACACCATATATTTT

d_gene: TRBD2
abundance: NA
v_gene: TRBV20-1
j_gene: TRBJ2-1
CDR3aa: CSAGAPGLAGGYNEQFF
CDR3nt: TGCAGTGCTGGGGCTCCGGGACTAGCGGGGGGCTACAATGAGCAGTTCTTC

d_gene: TRBD1
abundance: NA
v_gene: TRBV7-2
j_gene: TRBJ1-2
CDR3aa: CASSQAGTDVNYGYTF
CDR3nt: TGTGCCAGCAGCCAAGCCGGGACAGACGTTAACTATGGCTACACCTTC

d_gene: NA
abundance: few
v_gene: TRBV5-1
j_gene: TRBJ2-1
CDR3aa: CASSLVGAPGNEQFF
CDR3nt: TGCGCCAGCAGCTTGGTTGGCGCCCCGGGGAATGAGCAGTTCTTC

d_gene: NA
abundance: many
v_gene: TRBV27
j_gene: TRBJ1-2
CDR3aa: CASSPRRDVYGYTF
CDR3nt: TGTGCCAGCAGTCCTCGACGGGACGTCTATGGCTACACCTTC

d_gene: TRBD2
abundance: few
v_gene: TRBV20-1
j_gene: TRBJ2-4
CDR3aa: CSARSGRFGAKNIQYF
CDR3nt: TGCAGTGCTAGAAGCGGGAGGTTTGGGGCCAAAAACATTCAGTACTTC

d_gene: NA
abundance: many
v_gene: TRBV10-2
j_gene: TRBJ2-7
CDR3aa: CASRTTGAYEQYF
CDR3nt: TGCGCCAGCAGAACCACGGGGGCCTACGAGCAGTACTTC

d_gene: TRBD2
abundance: NA
v_gene: TRBV5-1
j_gene: TRBJ2-5
CDR3aa: CASSPGTSGFIETQYF
CDR3nt: TGCGCCAGCAGCCCGGGGACTAGCGGATTCATTGAGACCCAGTACTTC

d_gene: NA
abundance: many
v_gene: TRBV27
j_gene: TRBJ1-1
CDR3aa: CASSFSMMDTEAFF
CDR3nt: TGTGCCAGCAGTTTTTCGATGATGGACACTGAAGCTTTCTTT

d_gene: NA
abundance: many
v_gene: TRBV18
j_gene: TRBJ2-7
CDR3aa: CASSPMDSPEQYF
CDR3nt: TGTGCCAGCTCACCAATGGACAGCCCCGAGCAGTACTTC

d_gene: TRBD1
abundance: NA
v_gene: TRBV6-2/TRBV6-3
j_gene: TRBJ1-1
CDR3aa: CASRRTGPAFF
CDR3nt: TGTGCCAGCAGGAGGACAGGGCCGGCTTTCTTT

d_gene: TRBD1
abundance: few
v_gene: TRBV25-1
j_gene: TRBJ2-4
CDR3aa: CASSESGQGGIQYF
CDR3nt: TGTGCCAGCAGTGAATCCGGACAGGGAGGCATTCAGTACTTC

d_gene: NA
abundance: many
v_gene: TRBV5-5
j_gene: TRBJ1-5
CDR3aa: CASSFSRGLDQPQHF
CDR3nt: TGTGCCAGCAGCTTTTCCAGGGGCCTTGATCAGCCCCAGCATTTT

d_gene: NA
abundance: NA
v_gene: TRBV12-3/TRBV12-4
j_gene: TRBJ1-1
CDR3aa: CASSFEQTLLNTEAFF
CDR3nt: TGTGCCAGCAGTTTTGAGCAGACATTACTGAACACTGAAGCTTTCTTT

d_gene: NA
abundance: NA
v_gene: TRBV6-1
j_gene: TRBJ2-7
CDR3aa: CASGPLGRGRDEQYF
CDR3nt: TGTGCCAGCGGCCCATTAGGGCGGGGGCGAGACGAGCAGTACTTC

d_gene: TRBD1
abundance: many
v_gene: TRBV25-1
j_gene: TRBJ2-7
CDR3aa: CASSIPGQGPYYEQYF
CDR3nt: TGTGCCAGCAGCATCCCTGGACAGGGTCCTTACTACGAGCAGTACTTC

d_gene: NA
abundance: many
v_gene: TRBV20-1
j_gene: TRBJ1-1
CDR3aa: CSAEMNTEAFF
CDR3nt: TGCAGTGCTGAAATGAACACTGAAGCTTTCTTT

d_gene: TRBD1
abundance: few
v_gene: TRBV5-1
j_gene: TRBJ2-1
CDR3aa: CASSTQQGAGEQFF
CDR3nt: TGCGCCAGCAGCACCCAACAGGGGGCGGGTGAGCAGTTCTTC

d_gene: NA
abundance: NA
v_gene: TRBV28
j_gene: TRBJ1-6
CDR3aa: CASSLKIWNSPLHF
CDR3nt: TGTGCCAGCAGTTTAAAAATATGGAATTCACCCCTCCACTTT

d_gene: TRBD1
abundance: many
v_gene: TRBV12-3/TRBV12-4
j_gene: TRBJ2-4
CDR3aa: CASRDDRGHRGIQYF
CDR3nt: TGTGCCAGCAGAGACGACAGGGGGCACCGAGGCATTCAGTACTTC

d_gene: TRBD2
abundance: NA
v_gene: TRBV11-2
j_gene: TRBJ2-7
CDR3aa: CASSRTSGRFYEQYF
CDR3nt: TGTGCCAGCAGCCGGACAAGCGGGAGGTTTTACGAGCAGTACTTC

d_gene: TRBD2
abundance: NA
v_gene: TRBV4-1
j_gene: TRBJ2-1
CDR3aa: CASSQGLAEHIGHEQFF
CDR3nt: TGCGCCAGCAGCCAAGGGCTAGCGGAACATATCGGCCATGAGCAGTTCTTC

d_gene: TRBD2
abundance: many
v_gene: TRBV28
j_gene: TRBJ2-2
CDR3aa: CASSPPLTSGSTTGELFF
CDR3nt: TGTGCCAGCAGTCCTCCCTTAACTAGCGGGAGTACCACCGGGGAGCTGTTTTTT

d_gene: NA
abundance: NA
v_gene: TRBV3-1
j_gene: TRBJ2-5
CDR3aa: CASRDGPSIQYF
CDR3nt: TGTGCCAGCAGAGACGGCCCCAGCATCCAGTACTTC

d_gene: TRBD2
abundance: NA
v_gene: TRBV7-2
j_gene: TRBJ2-3
CDR3aa: CASSPQAGGQLADTQYF
CDR3nt: TGTGCCAGCAGCCCCCAAGCGGGAGGGCAATTGGCAGATACGCAGTATTTT

d_gene: NA
abundance: many
v_gene: TRBV20-1
j_gene: TRBJ2-3
CDR3aa: CSARVGAYDTQYF
CDR3nt: TGCAGTGCTAGGGTGGGAGCCTACGATACGCAGTATTTT

d_gene: TRBD1
abundance: many
v_gene: TRBV6-1
j_gene: TRBJ2-7
CDR3aa: CASIPDRETYEQYF
CDR3nt: TGTGCCAGCATCCCGGACAGGGAAACCTACGAGCAGTACTTC

d_gene: NA
abundance: many
v_gene: TRBV20-1
j_gene: TRBJ2-1
CDR3aa: CSAPRGQHNEQFF
CDR3nt: TGCAGTGCCCCCCGGGGCCAACACAATGAGCAGTTCTTC

d_gene: NA
abundance: many
v_gene: TRBV5-1
j_gene: TRBJ1-2
CDR3aa: CASSLGGLSGTTYGYTF
CDR3nt: TGCGCCAGCAGCTTGGGCGGTCTATCAGGCACCACCTATGGCTACACCTTC

d_gene: TRBD1
abundance: many
v_gene: TRBV3-1
j_gene: TRBJ2-3
CDR3aa: CASSRRQGADTQYF
CDR3nt: TGTGCCAGCAGCCGCAGACAGGGGGCAGATACGCAGTATTTT

d_gene: TRBD1
abundance: NA
v_gene: TRBV5-1
j_gene: TRBJ2-1
CDR3aa: CASSLVVGQGENEQFF
CDR3nt: TGCGCCAGCAGCTTGGTAGTGGGACAGGGTGAAAATGAGCAGTTCTTC